These 10 T cell receptor beta chains were all obtained from the same sample, sequenced in a study of tumor-infiltrating lymphocytes in primary liver carcinoma. From about 490 ng of total RNA, TCR beta-specific cDNA was reverse-transcribed using a constant-region primer. Libraries for TCR beta were built through three nested multiplex PCR rounds, which together made up a slightly modified ARM-PCR procedure. Two initial PCR rounds of about 10 cycles each paired TRBV1-TRBV30 forward primers with a C-beta reverse primer. TCRdb itself ran the multiplex PCR reads through MiXCR, one entry per CDR3 protein. This table has about 310,000 distinct CDR3 sequences, 65% appearing once. The authors took blood RNA from unsorted whole blood and also extracted germline DNA. The specimen was peripheral blood. Every receptor here comes from a man aged 35 to 55 with primary liver carcinoma and hepatitis B virus infection.

Written as DNA, the CDR3 is TGTGCCAGCAGCTTTAGACAGAGAAGTACCGGGGAGCTGTTTTTT. It is translated as CASSFRQRSTGELFF. The chain joins TRBV11-1 to TRBJ2-2; perhaps TRBD1 as D (5 bases). In germline, CDR1 is SGHAT, CDR2 FQDESV (reference sequence). CDR3 length: 15 residues. With 3 bases removed from V and 5 bases from J, the gap between germline ends came to 13 bases. Supplemented by reference TRBV11-1 and TRBJ2-2, the full variable domain reads EAEVAQSPRYKITEKSQAVAFWCDPISGHATLYWYRQILGQGPELLVQFQDESVVDDSQLPKDRFSAERLKGVDSTLKIQPAELGDSAMYLCASSFRQRSTGELFFGEGSRLTVL.

As for this clonotype: Relative to the germline gene, one junction end is altered; a read error may explain this. The chain uses TRBV30 and TRBJ1-1; no reliable D call. The CDR3 has 12 amino acids. Germline CDR1 and CDR2: GTSNPN and SVGIG (reference sequence). CDR3 in DNA: TGTGCCTGGAGTGGAGGGAACACTGATGCTTTCTTT. Translation gives CAWSGGNTDAFF.

Ten or more counts support this clonotype. V usage is TRBV12-3 or TRBV12-4 and J usage is TRBJ2-3, with D unresolved. V lost 2 bases and J lost 1, with 7 bases in between. This CDR3 is 14 amino acids long. In nucleotides, the CDR3 is TGTGCCAGCAGTTTAAACTGGGGCACAGATACGCAGTATTTT. Residues: CASSLNWGTDTQYF.

To note about this clonotype: Relative to the germline gene, one junction end is altered; a read error may explain this. The J gene is TRBJ2-7, the V gene TRBV11-2; D remains ambiguous. This CDR3 contains 15 residues. Looked up from germline, CDR1 is SGHAT and CDR2 is FQNNGV. The CDR3 loop is CVSSLETRPTEEQYF. The CDR3 coding sequence is TGTGTCAGCAGCTTGGAAACAAGGCCTACGGAAGAGCAGTACTTC. The full variable domain, in which reference TRBV11-2 and TRBJ2-7 provide the parts outside the CDR3, is EAGVAQSPRYKIIEKRQSVAFWCNPISGHATLYWYQQILGQGPKLLIQFQNNGVVDDSQLPKDRFSAERLKGVDSTLKIQPAKLEDSAVYLCVSSLETRPTEEQYFGPGTRLTVT.

Regarding this clonotype: This could be a read error, since a much larger clone is one nucleotide away. The chain is built from TRBV29-1 and TRBJ2-5; either TRBD1 or TRBD2 may supply D (6 bases each). Germline assignment: CDR1 SQVTM and CDR2 ANQGSEA. V lost 2 bases and J lost 3, with 13 bases in between. The CDR3 consists of 14 residues. CDR3 sequence (DNA): TGCAGCGTTGAAAGGGGGGCCGCCGAAGAGACCCAGTACTTC. This codes for CSVERGAAEETQYF.

The chain has TRBV7-9 and TRBJ1-2; possible D gene TRBD1, 6 bases. The CDR3 has 14 residues. V was shortened by 5 bases and J by 3 bases, with 13 bases between the two germline ends. The germline V gene encodes CDR1 SEHNR and CDR2 FQNEAQ (reference sequence). CDR3 in DNA: TGTGCCAGCAGCCCTCCCTGGACAGACTATGGCTACACCTTC. Protein sequence: CASSPPWTDYGYTF.

This clonotype was seen repeatedly, ten times or more. This rearrangement joins TRBV6-1 to TRBJ1-5; D perhaps matches TRBD1 (6 bases). The CDR3 totals 15 residues. With 2 bases removed from V and 4 bases from J, the gap between germline ends came to 12 bases. Germline values: CDR1 MNHNS, CDR2 SASEGT. For the CDR3, the DNA is TGTGCCAGCAGTGAAAGGATAGGGGGGAATCAGCCCCAGCATTTT. It yields the protein CASSERIGGNQPQHF.

This clonotype has at least ten counts. Here the CDR3 reads CASRRNRGASDTQYF. CDR3 nucleotide sequence: TGTGCCAGCAGGCGTAACAGGGGAGCGAGTGATACGCAGTATTTT. This chain joins TRBV12-3 or TRBV12-4 and TRBJ2-3; 7 bases are a match to TRBD1. The V gene end was trimmed by 6 bases and the J gene end by 6 bases; junction bases not matched to a gene: 12. The CDR3 length is 15 residues.

This clonotype was seen more than once but under ten times. The CDR3 nucleotides are TGTGCCAGCAGCCAGGAGGGAAATAGAAATCAGCCCCAGCATTTT. Its protein product is CASSQEGNRNQPQHF. V usage is TRBV5-5 and J usage is TRBJ1-5; no clear D. Per the germline V gene, CDR1 is SGHKS and CDR2 is YYEKEE (reference sequence). The CDR3 runs 15 residues. V dropped 4 bases and J dropped 4 bases, with 15 bases sitting between them.

In its sample, this clonotype was seen a few times. A much larger clone is a single base away; this may be a read error. CDR3 coding DNA: TGTGTCTGGGACATAGACACCGGGGAGCTGTTTTTT. It specifies CVWDIDTGELFF. This chain links TRBV30 with TRBJ2-2; D perhaps matches TRBD1 (6 bases). The CDR3 loop spans 12 amino acids. Germline CDR1 is GTSNPN and CDR2 is SVGIG (reference sequence). Drawing the rest from reference TRBV30 and TRBJ2-2, the complete variable domain is SQTIHQWPATLVQPVGSPLSLECTVEGTSNPNLYWYRQAAGRGLQLLFYSVGIGQISSEVPQNLSASRPQDRQFILSSKKLLLSDSGFYLCVWDIDTGELFFGEGSRLTVL.